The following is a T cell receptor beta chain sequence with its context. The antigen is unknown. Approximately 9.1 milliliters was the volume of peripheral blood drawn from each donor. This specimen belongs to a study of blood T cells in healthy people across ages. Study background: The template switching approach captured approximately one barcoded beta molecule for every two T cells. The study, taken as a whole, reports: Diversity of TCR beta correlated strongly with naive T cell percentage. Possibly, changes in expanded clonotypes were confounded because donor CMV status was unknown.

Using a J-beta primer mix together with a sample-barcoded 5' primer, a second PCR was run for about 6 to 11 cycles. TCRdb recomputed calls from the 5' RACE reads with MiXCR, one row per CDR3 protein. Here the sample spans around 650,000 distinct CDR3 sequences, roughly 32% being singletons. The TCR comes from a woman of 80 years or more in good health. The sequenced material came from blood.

CDR3 loop: CAWREGKEKLFF. The CDR3 DNA follows: TGTGCCTGGAGGGAGGGAAAGGAAAAACTGTTTTTT. The chain carries TRBV30 and TRBJ1-4; D is unresolved. V lost 3 bases and J 8 bases, leaving 10 bases between the germline ends. Germline CDR1 reads GTSNPN; CDR2 reads SVGIG (reference sequence). There are 12 residues in the CDR3.